Listed below are T cell receptor beta chains from one sample, sequenced in a study of T cell repertoires in cytomegalovirus infection. TCRdb analysed the reads with MiXCR anew, one entry per CDR3 protein. The data contain about 210,000 distinct CDR3 sequences, approximately 7% of them seen just once; the ten biggest clones take up about 6.3%. The sequencing sample was made of PBMCs. The source is a human donor in good health (CMV status not recorded). Some clones in this sample may be carry-over from other donors' samples. Each CDR3 is given with its conserved first and last residue. A clone size is listed for some rows: how often the clone was seen (once, few, many), or a class if it is expanded.

J: TRBJ1-1
V: TRBV7-9
size: many
CDR3: CASSLLGDTEAFF

J: TRBJ1-1
V: TRBV12-3/TRBV12-4
size: -
CDR3: CATNRDTNTEAFF

J: TRBJ2-1
V: TRBV7-2
size: many
CDR3: CASRVGIAGGYNEQFF

J: TRBJ2-7
V: TRBV7-2
size: many
CDR3: CASSLRAGGSGYEQYF

J: TRBJ2-2
V: TRBV7-2
size: many
CDR3: CASSLGLLSGELFF

J: TRBJ2-1
V: TRBV6-2/TRBV6-3
size: many
CDR3: CASRTEGPGARHNEQFF

J: TRBJ1-1
V: TRBV20-1
size: many
CDR3: CSASLGNYYTEAFF

J: TRBJ2-7
V: TRBV14
size: many
CDR3: CASSQTAKQYF

J: TRBJ2-7
V: TRBV7-2
size: many
CDR3: CASSSVGASGGGATGFEQYF

J: TRBJ1-2
V: TRBV6-5
size: -
CDR3: CASSPDREHGYTF

J: TRBJ2-7
V: TRBV28
size: many
CDR3: CASSFGQYYEQYF

J: TRBJ1-2
V: TRBV4-3
size: few
CDR3: CASSQDLVRGRDYGYTF

J: TRBJ1-1
V: TRBV23-1
size: many
CDR3: CASSQSEAEWRYTEAFF

J: TRBJ2-7
V: TRBV13
size: -
CDR3: CASSGGTGEIYEQYF

J: TRBJ2-1
V: TRBV12-3/TRBV12-4
size: -
CDR3: CVSSLTGNEQFF

J: TRBJ2-3
V: TRBV7-2
size: many
CDR3: CASSPRQADTQYF

J: TRBJ1-2
V: TRBV4-1
size: -
CDR3: CASSQSQSGRYGYTF

J: TRBJ1-5
V: TRBV7-2
size: many
CDR3: CASSRRDSNQPQHF

J: TRBJ2-2
V: TRBV9
size: many
CDR3: CASSVSTGELFF

J: TRBJ1-1
V: TRBV20-1
size: -
CDR3: CSARRSGDTEAFF

J: TRBJ2-1
V: TRBV25-1
size: many
CDR3: CASSEFPTGQRVVNEQFF

J: TRBJ1-5
V: TRBV20-1
size: many
CDR3: CSATGTHHGRGRPQHF